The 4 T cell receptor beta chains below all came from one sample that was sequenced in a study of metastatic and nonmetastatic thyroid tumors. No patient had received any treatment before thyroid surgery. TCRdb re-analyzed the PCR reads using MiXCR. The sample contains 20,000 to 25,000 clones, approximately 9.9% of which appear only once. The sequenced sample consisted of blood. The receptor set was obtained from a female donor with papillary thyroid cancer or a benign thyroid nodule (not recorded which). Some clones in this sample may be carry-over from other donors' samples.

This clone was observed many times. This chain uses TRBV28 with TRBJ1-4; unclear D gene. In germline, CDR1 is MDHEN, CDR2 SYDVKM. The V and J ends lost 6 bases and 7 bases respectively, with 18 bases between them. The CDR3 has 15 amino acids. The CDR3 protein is CASSPTGAGGEKLFF. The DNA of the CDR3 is TGTGCCAGCAGCCCTACGGGAGCCGGTGGTGAAAAACTGTTTTTT.

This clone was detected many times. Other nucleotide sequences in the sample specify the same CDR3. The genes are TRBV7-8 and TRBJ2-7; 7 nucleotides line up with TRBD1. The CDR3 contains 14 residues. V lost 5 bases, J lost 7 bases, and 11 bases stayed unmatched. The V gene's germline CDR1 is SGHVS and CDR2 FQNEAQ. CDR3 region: CASSREGAAREQYF. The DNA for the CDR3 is TGTGCCAGCAGCCGAGAGGGGGCGGCGCGGGAGCAGTACTTC.

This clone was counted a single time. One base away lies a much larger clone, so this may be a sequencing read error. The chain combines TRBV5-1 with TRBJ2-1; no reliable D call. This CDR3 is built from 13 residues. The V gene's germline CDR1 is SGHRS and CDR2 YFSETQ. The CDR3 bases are TGCGGCAGCAGCCTTCTCATCGAAAATGAGCAGTTCTTC. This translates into CGSSLLIENEQFF.

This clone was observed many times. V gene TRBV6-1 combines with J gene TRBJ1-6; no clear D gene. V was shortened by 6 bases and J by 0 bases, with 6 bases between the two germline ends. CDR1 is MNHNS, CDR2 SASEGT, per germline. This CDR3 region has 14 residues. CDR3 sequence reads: CASRPLSYNSPLHF. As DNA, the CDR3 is TGTGCCAGCAGGCCACTCTCCTATAATTCACCCCTCCACTTT.